This TCR beta chain is from a study of blood T cell repertoires in COVID-19. Study information: Samples of COVID-19 (acute and convalescent) were obtained from the United States, Italy and Spain. Sample material is recorded as cDNA or gDNA derived from T cells, B-cell-depleted T cells, or PBMCs.

As processed by the authors: Amplification of reference gene primers provided the estimated nucleated cell counts. Profiled with immunoSEQ multiplex PCR; TCRdb holds only in-frame clones, not every one. V, J and clone size are taken as reported in that table, and D and trimming were inferred from the DNA itself. The data hold hundreds of thousands of clones, with approximately 84% observed a single time. V lost 5 bases to trimming and J lost 8 bases, with 13 bases between them. CDR1 is SNHLY and CDR2 is FYNNEI in the germline V gene. The CDR3 totals 14 residues. The receptor was isolated from a man aged 40-49 years with acute or convalescent COVID-19. The V call is TRBV2, the J call TRBJ1-6, with D perhaps TRBD1 (5 bases). Sequencing was done on a sample of peripheral blood. The CDR3 sequence: CASSPDSIDSPLHF. CDR3 nucleotides: TGTGCCAGCAGTCCTGACAGCATAGATTCACCCCTCCACTTT.